A single sample is the source of the 27 T cell receptor beta chains below, sequenced in a study of shared clonotypes between healthy human individuals. Produced via immunoSEQ multiplex PCR; TCRdb's table is partial and in-frame only. The repertoire has fewer than 1.4 million clones, 78% of them found once; the top ten carry roughly 0.62%. Sequenced material: memory CD4+ T cells from PBMCs. The subset here: CD45RA-negative fraction. The receptors were sampled from a young man in good health. Some clones in this sample may be carry-over from other donors' samples.

The chain couples TRBV2 to TRBJ2-1, with TRBD2 identical over 8 bases. The CDR3 spans 16 residues. Germline loops: CDR1 SNHLY, CDR2 FYNNEI. V gave up 5 bases and J gave up 8 bases; unmatched junction bases: 14. The CDR3 is CASSLGSGRRGDEQFF. The CDR3 DNA follows: TGTGCCAGCAGTCTGGGGAGCGGGAGACGGGGAGATGAGCAGTTCTTC.

This rearrangement joins TRBV9 to TRBJ2-3; TRBD1 matches at 9 bases. The germline CDR1 and CDR2 sequences are SGDLS and YYNGEE. After removal of 1 base from V and 0 bases from J, the junction contained 3 bases not matched to a gene. The CDR3 runs to 16 residues. The CDR3 nucleotides are TGTGCCAGCAGCGTAACTGGACAGGGGAGCACAGATACGCAGTATTTT. This codes for CASSVTGQGSTDTQYF. Full variable domain (missing parts from reference TRBV9 and TRBJ2-3): DSGVTQTPKHLITATGQRVTLRCSPRSGDLSVYWYQQSLDQGLQFLIQYYNGEERAKGNILERFSAQQFPDLHSELNLSSLELGDSALYFCASSVTGQGSTDTQYFGPGTRLTVL.

V usage is TRBV27 and J usage is TRBJ2-5; 7 nucleotides align to TRBD1. The V gene end was trimmed by 6 bases and the J gene end by 5 bases; junction bases not matched to a gene: 6. CDR1 and CDR2 (germline): MNHEY, SMNVEV (reference sequence). There are 13 residues in the CDR3. CDR3 in amino acids: CASRGQNQETQYF. CDR3 DNA: TGTGCCAGCAGGGGACAGAATCAGGAGACCCAGTACTTC.

The CDR3 nucleotides read TGTGCCATCAGTGCCAACGGACTTTCAGATACGCAGTATTTT. Its protein product is CAISANGLSDTQYF. The chain has TRBV10-3 and TRBJ2-3, with D perhaps matching TRBD2 (5 bases). In germline, CDR1 is ENHRY, CDR2 SYGVKD. The CDR3 totals 14 residues. V was cut by 4 bases and J by 4 bases, with 12 bases left in between.

Here the CDR3 DNA reads TGTGCCAGCAGCTACCGGCGGCAGGGTAGCTCCTACGAGCAGTACTTC. Its protein is CASSYRRQGSSYEQYF. The chain combines TRBV5-5 with TRBJ2-7; weak D call: TRBD1 (5 bases). Germline CDR1 and CDR2: SGHKS and YYEKEE (reference sequence). The CDR3 runs to 16 residues. V was pared by 3 bases and J by 0 bases, with 16 bases between.

This clone showed up just once. V is TRBV5-4 and J is TRBJ2-7; D remains unclear. Germline V gene data show CDR1 as SGHNT and CDR2 as YYREEE (reference sequence). V was trimmed by 0 bases and J by 2 bases, leaving 6 bases between them. The CDR3 loop spans 13 amino acids. The CDR3, as DNA: TGTGCCAGCAGCTTGGGCAAAACCTACGAGCAGTACTTC. Amino acid sequence: CASSLGKTYEQYF.

Comments on this clone: Additional DNA sequences in this sample encode the identical CDR3. This chain uses TRBV29-1 with TRBJ2-3; 8 nucleotides agree with TRBD1. The CDR3 is 13 amino acids. Germline values: CDR1 SQVTM, CDR2 ANQGSEA. V lost 6 bases to trimming and J lost 3 bases; unmatched junction nucleotides: 5. The CDR3 DNA follows: TGCAGCGTGGAAACAGGGGGGACAGATACGCAGTATTTT. Its protein is CSVETGGTDTQYF.

The rearrangement links TRBV18 to TRBJ2-7, with a tentative D call TRBD1 (5 bases). CDR3 length: 15 amino acids. Germline lookup yields CDR1 KGHSH and CDR2 LQKENI. The V end lost 3 bases, the J end lost 2 bases, and 14 bases lay between the germline ends. This chain's CDR3 is CASSPLGALPYEQYF. CDR3 sequence (DNA): TGTGCCAGCTCACCCCTAGGGGCTCTCCCCTACGAGCAGTACTTC.

The chain joins TRBV28 to TRBJ1-1; 7 nucleotides align to TRBD1. The CDR3 is 15 amino acids. Germline-derived CDR1 and CDR2 are MDHEN and SYDVKM. Trimming removed 5 bases from V and 1 base from J; junction bases left unmatched: 7. CDR3 protein: CASSPPTGKNTEAFF. CDR3 bases: TGTGCCAGCAGTCCCCCGACAGGGAAGAACACTGAAGCTTTCTTT.

The chain combines TRBV2 with TRBJ1-2; D might be TRBD1 (5 bases). Trimming shortened V by 3 bases and J by 6 bases, and 8 bases separated the two germline ends. Germline V gene lookup returns CDR1 SNHLY and CDR2 FYNNEI. The CDR3 spans 12 residues. In nucleotides, the CDR3 is TGTGCCAGCAGTGATTCCAGGGATGGCTACACCTTC. Its translation: CASSDSRDGYTF.

The V call is TRBV30, the J call TRBJ2-2; a weak D match, TRBD2 (6 bases). The germline gives CDR1 GTSNPN, CDR2 SVGIG (reference sequence). V gave up 4 bases and J gave up 2 bases, with 23 bases separating them. The CDR3 contains 18 residues. The CDR3 DNA is TGTGCCTGGAAGGTTATAGGATGGCGGGAAAAAAACACCGGGGAGCTGTTTTTT. It encodes CAWKVIGWREKNTGELFF.

As to this clone: Just one base apart from a much larger clone, this may be a read error. The chain uses TRBV28 and TRBJ1-1; 7 bases map to TRBD1. The germline V gene has CDR1 MDHEN and CDR2 SYDVKM. This CDR3 has 13 residues. Here the CDR3 reads CASRQQGNTEALF. In DNA form, the CDR3 reads TGTGCCAGCAGGCAACAGGGGAACACTGAAGCTCTCTTT.

The rearrangement joins TRBV4-2 to TRBJ2-7; tentatively, D is TRBD1 (6 bases). This CDR3 is 15 amino acids long. The germline CDR1 and CDR2 sequences are LGHNA and YNFKEQ. Between the trimmed V and J ends, which lost 2 bases and 2 bases, there was a span of 13 bases. The CDR3 nucleotides read TGTGCCAGCAGCCAAACTAGACAGGCCCCCTACGAGCAGTACTTC. Protein: CASSQTRQAPYEQYF.

This clone occurred a few times. The V and J genes are TRBV5-1 and TRBJ2-7, with unresolved D. Trimming took off 2 bases at V and 5 bases at J, with 8 bases between the two ends. The germline gives CDR1 SGHRS, CDR2 YFSETQ. CDR3 length equals 12 residues. CDR3 in DNA: TGCGCCAGCAGCTTTTTGGGCGACGAGCAGTACTTC. As protein: CASSFLGDEQYF. The variable domain in full, with the rest retrieved from reference TRBV5-1 and TRBJ2-7, is KAGVTQTPRYLIKTRGQQVTLSCSPISGHRSVSWYQQTPGQGLQFLFEYFSETQRNKGNFPGRFSGRQFSNSRSEMNVSTLELGDSALYLCASSFLGDEQYFGPGTRLTVT.

The chain couples TRBV7-9 to TRBJ2-5, with TRBD1 matching over 9 bases. V was clipped by 4 bases and J by 7 bases; unmatched bases: 10. Per germline, CDR1 SEHNR and CDR2 FQNEAQ (reference sequence). This CDR3 has 15 amino acids. In DNA form, the CDR3 reads TGTGCCAGCAGCTCCATAACAGGGGGCCGGGGGACCCAGTACTTC. Its protein is CASSSITGGRGTQYF.

V usage is TRBV21-1 and J usage is TRBJ1-5; the tabulated D call, TRBD1, remains unverified against the DNA. TRBV21-1 is assigned pseudogene status. The CDR3 has 15 amino acids. CDR3 loop: CASSSRTGVGQPQHF. CDR3 nucleotide sequence: TGTGCCAGCAGCTCGCGGACAGGGGTTGGTCAGCCCCAGCATTTT.

This clone was counted between two and nine times. The chain employs TRBV20-1 and TRBJ2-1; no reliable D call. Germline loops: CDR1 DFQATT, CDR2 SNEGSKA (reference sequence). Trimming left V 5 bases short and J 5 bases short, with 7 bases between. The CDR3 extends over 11 amino acids. The CDR3 sequence: CSAGPHNEQFF. In DNA, the CDR3 is TGCAGTGCTGGCCCTCACAATGAGCAGTTCTTC.

The V and J genes are TRBV14 and TRBJ2-3; D remains unclear. Per the germline V gene, CDR1 is SGHDN and CDR2 is FVKESK. The CDR3 spans 16 residues. Trimming stripped 3 bases from V and 3 bases from J, with 16 bases between. The CDR3 spells CASSQRKPTTTDTQYF. DNA of the CDR3: TGTGCCAGCAGCCAGCGAAAACCCACCACGACAGATACGCAGTATTTT.

The chain has TRBV29-1 and TRBJ2-5; TRBD2 matches 9 bases. Germline V gene data show CDR1 as SQVTM and CDR2 as ANQGSEA. This CDR3 contains 15 residues. Trimming cost V 1 base and J 5 bases; bases outside gene matches: 8. The DNA of the CDR3 is TGCAGCGTTGAAGGCGAGCGGGAGGTCCGGGAGACCCAGTACTTC. Translated: CSVEGEREVRETQYF.

The J gene is TRBJ1-4, the V gene TRBV29-1; D is unresolved. This CDR3 has 13 amino acids. V was clipped by 4 bases and J by 7 bases, with 13 bases between them. CDR1 and CDR2 from the germline V gene are SQVTM and ANQGSEA. CDR3 nucleotides: TGCAGCGTTGGACGGCAGAAGGGTGAAAAACTGTTTTTT. Translating it yields CSVGRQKGEKLFF. The variable domain in full, completed from reference TRBV29-1 and TRBJ1-4, reads SAVISQKPSRDICQRGTSLTIQCQVDSQVTMMFWYRQQPGQSLTLIATANQGSEATYESGFVIDKFPISRPNLTFSTLTVSNMSPEDSSIYLCSVGRQKGEKLFFGSGTQLSVL.

This chain's CDR3 is CASSLTGTNGDIQYF. CDR3 DNA: TGTGCCAGCAGCTTAACCGGGACTAACGGGGACATTCAGTACTTC. The chain has TRBV7-2 and TRBJ2-4; 7 bases map to TRBD2. Losses at the gene ends were 2 bases for V and 8 bases for J; bases not matched to a gene: 9. Germline assignment: CDR1 SGHTA and CDR2 FQGNSA. The length of the CDR3 is 15 residues.

V is TRBV6-1 and J is TRBJ2-6; TRBD1 agrees at 7 bases. J lost 3 bases, V lost 6 bases, and 2 bases had no gene match. This CDR3 has 14 residues. CDR1 is MNHNS, CDR2 SASEGT, per germline. The CDR3 DNA is TGTGCCAGCAGAGGGGGCTTTGGGGCCAACGTCCTGACTTTC. This gives the protein CASRGGFGANVLTF.

The genes are TRBV6-5 and TRBJ2-1; 7 nucleotides line up with TRBD2. Per germline, CDR1 MNHEY and CDR2 SVGAGI. J was trimmed by 2 bases and V by 7 bases; bases with no gene match: 2. The CDR3 runs to 13 residues. CDR3 protein: CASKAGPYNEQFF. CDR3 nucleotides: TGTGCCAGCAAAGCGGGACCCTACAATGAGCAGTTCTTC.

Only a few counts were recorded for this clone. The chain is built from TRBV2 and TRBJ2-7; no definite D call. V lost 6 bases, J lost 4 bases, and 7 bases lay in between. Looked up from germline, CDR1 is SNHLY and CDR2 is FYNNEI. This CDR3 is 11 amino acids long. The CDR3 sequence is CASSMVYEQYF. The CDR3 region has the DNA TGTGCCAGCAGCATGGTATACGAGCAGTACTTC.

Details on this clone: Given a much more abundant clone one base away, this may be a read error. This chain links TRBV5-1 with TRBJ2-5; the D gene is possibly TRBD1 (6 bases). The CDR3 loop spans 15 amino acids. V shed 5 bases and J shed 2 bases, with 16 bases lying between them. Looked up from germline, CDR1 is SGHRS and CDR2 is YFSETQ. CDR3 DNA sequence: TGCGCCAGCAGACCAACGCCGGGACAACAAGAGACCCAGTACTTC. Translation: CASRPTPGQQETQYF.

The rearrangement links TRBV9 to TRBJ2-3; 14 bases map to TRBD2. V dropped 0 bases and J dropped 5; count of bases not matched to a gene: 2. The CDR3 has 16 amino acids. Germline CDR1 reads SGDLS; CDR2 reads YYNGEE. CDR3: CASSVDGLAGGDTQYF. The CDR3 DNA follows: TGTGCCAGCAGCGTAGATGGACTAGCGGGAGGAGATACGCAGTATTTT.

The chain carries TRBV7-9 and TRBJ2-7; 8 nucleotides line up with TRBD2. Germline CDR1 SEHNR, CDR2 FQNEAQ (reference sequence). The CDR3 extends over 15 amino acids. The J segment lost 2 bases and the V segment lost 5 bases, leaving 8 bases of the junction unmatched. The chain's CDR3 is CASSLGLAGTYEQYF. The DNA of the CDR3 is TGTGCCAGCAGCCTGGGGTTAGCGGGGACCTACGAGCAGTACTTC.